This T cell receptor beta chain derives from a study of molecular identifiers for immune sequencing clone quantification. Study observations and caveats: Effector cells kept over 98% of their molecules in clones above 20 RNA copies, while naive cells kept under 1% there.

TCRdb reprocessed the PCR reads with MiXCR, giving one entry per CDR3 protein. Of some 590,000 distinct CDR3 sequences in the sample, approximately 24% were seen once. The CDR3 contains 15 residues. The ends were cut back, 5 bases at V and 6 bases at J, with 19 bases in the middle. Germline values: CDR1 SEHNR, CDR2 FQNEAQ (reference sequence). Details on this clonotype: The antigen remains undetermined.

Source material: naive CD8+ T cells from blood, with Jurkat cell RNA spiked in. The subset: FACS-sorted CD8+CD4-CCR7+CD45RA+ naive T cells. J is TRBJ1-1 and V is TRBV7-9, with D unclear. The source is a human donor in good health. Some libraries in this study had Jurkat cell RNA spiked in. The CDR3 spells CASSVPDAGVAEAFF. The CDR3 DNA reads TGTGCCAGCAGCGTCCCCGACGCGGGTGTGGCTGAAGCTTTCTTT. The whole variable domain, filled in from reference TRBV7-9 and TRBJ1-1, reads DTGVSQNPRHKITKRGQNVTFRCDPISEHNRLYWYRQTLGQGPEFLTYFQNEAQLEKSRLLSDRFSAERPKGSFSTLEIQRTEQGDSAMYLCASSVPDAGVAEAFFGQGTRLTVV.